Presented here are 12 T cell receptor beta chains from one specimen sequenced in a study of cytomegalovirus exposure and HLA in healthy donors. Primers included in the PCR were 60 Vbeta and 13 Jbeta primers. The assay was immunoSEQ multiplex PCR, and TCRdb's table has in-frame clones only and misses some. The sample yields 90,000 to 110,000 clones, almost 75% seen once. The sequenced sample was PBMCs. The receptors here all came from a man aged 35 to 55 in good health and CMV-seronegative.

This chain links TRBV4-2 with TRBJ1-1; D perhaps matches TRBD1 (6 bases). Per the germline V gene, CDR1 is LGHNA and CDR2 is YNFKEQ. CDR3 length: 15 residues. Trimming left V 4 bases short and J 2 bases short, with 14 bases between. The CDR3 is CASSLLQGTNTEAFF. CDR3 coding DNA: TGTGCCAGCAGCCTACTACAGGGTACTAACACTGAAGCTTTCTTT.

The chain has TRBV9 and TRBJ2-3; TRBD2 aligns across 8 bases. Germline CDR1 is SGDLS and CDR2 is YYNGEE. J lost 0 bases, V lost 4 bases, and 4 bases had no gene match. The CDR3 extends over 15 amino acids. The DNA of the CDR3 is TGTGCCAGCAGCCCTACTAGCGGAAGCACAGATACGCAGTATTTT. It is translated as CASSPTSGSTDTQYF.

The rearrangement joins TRBV28 to TRBJ2-2; TRBD2 matches 12 bases. V was pared by 6 bases and J by 5 bases, with 10 bases of the junction left unmatched. Germline V gene data show CDR1 as MDHEN and CDR2 as SYDVKM. The CDR3 totals 17 residues. CDR3 DNA sequence: TGTGCCAGCAGCCTGAATGGACTAGCGGGGTATACCGGGGAGCTGTTTTTT. Amino acid sequence: CASSLNGLAGYTGELFF. Full variable domain (rest looked up from reference TRBV28 and TRBJ2-2): DVKVTQSSRYLVKRTGEKVFLECVQDMDHENMFWYRQDPGLGLRLIYFSYDVKMKEKGDIPEGYSVSREKKERFSLILESASTNQTSMYLCASSLNGLAGYTGELFFGEGSRLTVL.

The genes are TRBV7-2 and TRBJ2-1, with 10 positions matching TRBD2. The germline V gene has CDR1 SGHTA and CDR2 FQGNSA. This CDR3 region has 17 residues. J was trimmed by 0 bases and V by 4 bases; bases with no gene match: 6. CDR3 sequence (DNA): TGTGCCAGCAGCTCCATAGCGGGGGGTACCTCCTACAATGAGCAGTTCTTC. Residues: CASSSIAGGTSYNEQFF.

The J gene is TRBJ1-4, the V gene TRBV11-2; weak D call: TRBD1 (6 bases). Germline values: CDR1 SGHAT, CDR2 FQNNGV. The CDR3 has 14 amino acids. V lost 5 bases and J 7 bases, leaving 14 bases between the germline ends. The CDR3 region is CASSPAARGEKLFF. In DNA, the CDR3 is TGTGCCAGCAGCCCAGCTGCCAGGGGTGAAAAACTGTTTTTT.

The sample holds one count of this clone. The DNA of the CDR3 is TGTGCCAGTAGGCTCGGAGGCGGGAGCAATCAGCCCCAGCATTTT. Its protein product is CASRLGGGSNQPQHF. The chain recombines TRBV19 with TRBJ1-5; no clear D. CDR3 length: 15 residues. Germline V gene sequence: CDR1 LNHDA, CDR2 SQIVND (reference sequence). Trimming stripped 6 bases from V and 1 base from J, with 13 bases between.

The chain is built from TRBV5-4 and TRBJ1-1; D is unclear. The CDR3 contains 14 residues. The germline CDR1 and CDR2 sequences are SGHNT and YYREEE (reference sequence). The V and J ends lost 4 bases and 4 bases respectively, with 14 bases between them. CDR3 amino acids: CASSPIDKPTEAFF. The CDR3 DNA reads TGTGCCAGCAGCCCGATCGACAAGCCCACTGAAGCTTTCTTT. Complete variable domain (other parts from reference TRBV5-4 and TRBJ1-1): ETGVTQSPTHLIKTRGQQVTLRCSSQSGHNTVSWYQQALGQGPQFIFQYYREEENGRGNFPPRFSGLQFPNYSSELNVNALELDDSALYLCASSPIDKPTEAFFGQGTRLTVV.

The V gene is TRBV7-2, the J gene TRBJ2-1; 9 positions match TRBD2. The V segment lost 2 bases and the J segment 6 bases; nucleotides outside the gene matches: 2. This CDR3 comprises 14 residues. Germline values: CDR1 SGHTA, CDR2 FQGNSA. This chain's CDR3 is CASSLSGGLNEQFF. The CDR3 region has the DNA TGTGCCAGCAGCTTAAGCGGGGGGCTCAATGAGCAGTTCTTC.

This clone was counted a few times. The rearrangement links TRBV4-1 to TRBJ2-1, with TRBD2 as a possible D gene (5 bases). V lost 4 bases and J lost 0, with 10 bases in between. The CDR3 sequence is 15 residues long. Germline lookup yields CDR1 MGHRA and CDR2 YSYEKL. CDR3 residues: CASSLQRISYNEQFF. The CDR3 DNA is TGCGCCAGCAGCCTCCAGCGGATCTCCTACAATGAGCAGTTCTTC.

This clone appeared a single time. Additional DNA sequences in this sample encode the identical CDR3. The chain joins TRBV6-5 to TRBJ1-2; unclear D gene. Trimming removed 2 bases from V and 4 bases from J, with 8 bases in between. CDR1 and CDR2 from the germline V gene are MNHEY and SVGAGI. The CDR3 sequence is 13 residues long. CDR3 nucleotide sequence: TGTGCCAGCAGTTACGAGGCCGGCTATGGCTACACCTTC. Translating it yields CASSYEAGYGYTF.

The chain combines TRBV29-1 with TRBJ2-1; D is unclear. V shed 4 bases and J shed 11 bases, with 9 bases lying between them. This CDR3 contains 10 residues. Germline V gives CDR1 SQVTM, CDR2 ANQGSEA. The CDR3, as DNA: TGCAGCGTTGGCTACAGTCAGCAGTTCTTC. Amino acids: CSVGYSQQFF.

This chain connects TRBV2 to TRBJ1-4; D may be TRBD1 (5 bases). With 6 bases removed from V and 7 bases from J, the gap between germline ends came to 18 bases. The CDR3 has 15 residues. CDR1 and CDR2 (germline): SNHLY, FYNNEI. For the CDR3, the DNA is TGTGCCAGCAGCCGCAGTGGACAACTGGGTGAAAAACTGTTTTTT. Its protein product is CASSRSGQLGEKLFF.